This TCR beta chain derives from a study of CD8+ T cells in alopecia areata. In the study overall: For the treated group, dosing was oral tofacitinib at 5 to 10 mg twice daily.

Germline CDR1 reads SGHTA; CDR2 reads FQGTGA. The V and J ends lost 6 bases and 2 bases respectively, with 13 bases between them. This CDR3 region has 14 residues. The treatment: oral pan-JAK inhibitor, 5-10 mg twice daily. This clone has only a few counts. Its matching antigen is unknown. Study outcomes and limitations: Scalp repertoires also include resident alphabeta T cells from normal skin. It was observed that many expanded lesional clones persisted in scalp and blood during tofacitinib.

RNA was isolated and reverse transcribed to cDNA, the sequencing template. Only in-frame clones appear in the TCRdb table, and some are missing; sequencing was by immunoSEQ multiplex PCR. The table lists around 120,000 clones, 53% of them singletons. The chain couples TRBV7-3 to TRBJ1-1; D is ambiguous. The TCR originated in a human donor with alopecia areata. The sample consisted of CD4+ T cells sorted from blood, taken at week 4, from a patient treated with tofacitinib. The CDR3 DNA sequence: TGTGCCAGCAGTCCTCTTGGAGGAAACACTGAAGCTTTCTTT. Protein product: CASSPLGGNTEAFF.